What follows are 26 T cell receptor beta chains derived from one specimen sequenced in a study of multiple sclerosis patients with progressive multifocal leukoencephalopathy. Sample time point: roughly 6 months of natalizumab therapy. Only in-frame clones appear in the TCRdb table, and some are missing; sequencing was by immunoSEQ multiplex PCR. The sample comprises some 30,000 clones, under 90% of which are singletons, and 1.5% rests with the top ten. Source: PBMCs, taken from a patient treated with natalizumab. All receptors derive from a human donor with multiple sclerosis.

This clone has only a few counts. The chain employs TRBV19 and TRBJ1-2, with D perhaps TRBD1 (5 bases). The V gene's germline CDR1 is LNHDA and CDR2 SQIVND (reference sequence). Trimming stripped 3 bases from V and 6 bases from J, with 11 bases between. This CDR3 comprises 13 residues. CDR3 DNA sequence: TGTGCCAGTAGTATTACAGGATCGAATGGCTACACCTTC. Translation: CASSITGSNGYTF.

The CDR3 DNA follows: TGTGCCAGCAGACCGATCTTGGACAGGGGCTATACTAACTATGGCTACACCTTC. Protein sequence: CASRPILDRGYTNYGYTF. The chain combines TRBV7-9 with TRBJ1-2, with TRBD1 matching 9 bases. The CDR3 has 18 amino acids. CDR1 is SEHNR and CDR2 is FQNEAQ in the germline V gene (reference sequence). J was trimmed by 0 bases and V by 6 bases; bases with no gene match: 14.

This chain uses TRBV18 with TRBJ2-3; D remains unclear. V dropped 4 bases and J dropped 11 bases, with 10 bases sitting between them. This CDR3 is built from 11 residues. Germline V gives CDR1 KGHSH, CDR2 LQKENI. The CDR3 reads CASSLKEQQYF. The CDR3 nucleotides read TGTGCCAGCTCACTAAAGGAACAGCAGTATTTT.

This sequence joins TRBV13 and TRBJ1-4; perhaps TRBD1 as D (6 bases). The CDR3 is 14 residues long. Germline loops: CDR1 PRHDT, CDR2 FYEKMQ (reference sequence). V was cut by 6 bases and J by 6 bases, with 14 bases left in between. CDR3 bases: TGTGCCAGCAGTTTTGCGGGGGCTGATGAAAAACTGTTTTTT. Translated: CASSFAGADEKLFF.

The J gene is TRBJ2-1, the V gene TRBV5-1, with 9 bases that match TRBD2. V was clipped by 0 bases and J by 6 bases; unmatched bases: 7. This CDR3 spans 16 amino acids. Germline CDR1 and CDR2: SGHRS and YFSETQ. The CDR3 region is CASSLDGLALSNEQFF. The CDR3 DNA reads as TGCGCCAGCAGCTTGGACGGACTAGCGCTCAGCAATGAGCAGTTCTTC.

V and J are TRBV27 and TRBJ1-1, with no clear D. This CDR3 has 14 amino acids. V lost 4 bases and J 4 bases, leaving 13 bases between the germline ends. CDR1 MNHEY and CDR2 SMNVEV come from the germline V gene (reference sequence). Here the CDR3 DNA reads TGTGCCAGCAGTTCGGTCCCTCACTCCACTGAAGCTTTCTTT. It codes for CASSSVPHSTEAFF.

The chain uses TRBV27 and TRBJ2-1; 7 bases are a match to TRBD2. The CDR3 length is 15 residues. Germline V gene sequence: CDR1 MNHEY, CDR2 SMNVEV (reference sequence). Germline trimming cut 0 bases from V and 5 bases from J; bases unmatched to any gene: 4. CDR3 protein: CASSLSGLLNNEQFF. CDR3 coding DNA: TGTGCCAGCAGTTTATCGGGACTACTAAACAATGAGCAGTTCTTC.

This chain links TRBV9 with TRBJ2-5; D call uncertain. Trimming stripped 3 bases from V and 0 bases from J, with 9 bases between. CDR1 is SGDLS, CDR2 YYNGEE, per germline. The CDR3 is made up of 14 amino acids. In DNA, the CDR3 is TGTGCCAGCAGCGATCCCGCGTACCAAGAGACCCAGTACTTC. Protein product: CASSDPAYQETQYF.

The chain joins TRBV6-5 to TRBJ2-3; a possible D gene is TRBD2 (6 bases). The CDR3 has 12 amino acids. V lost 8 bases and J 6 bases, leaving 12 bases between the germline ends. Germline V CDR1 and CDR2: MNHEY, SVGAGI. The CDR3 reads CASFTSLDTQYF. The CDR3 nucleotides read TGTGCCAGCTTTACTAGCCTGGATACGCAGTATTTT.

The chain couples TRBV30 to TRBJ2-5, with TRBD2 as a possible D gene (6 bases). V lost 5 bases and J lost 4, with 17 bases in between. Looked up from germline, CDR1 is GTSNPN and CDR2 is SVGIG (reference sequence). This CDR3 region has 14 residues. CDR3 protein: CAWSSSAPGETQYF. The CDR3 bases are TGTGCCTGGTCTTCTAGCGCCCCTGGAGAGACCCAGTACTTC.

J is TRBJ2-4 and V is TRBV19; the match to TRBD2 covers 9 bases. Looked up from germline, CDR1 is LNHDA and CDR2 is SQIVND (reference sequence). V lost 4 bases to trimming and J lost 1 base; unmatched junction nucleotides: 5. The CDR3 has 16 residues. The CDR3 region has the DNA TGTGCCAGTAGTAATCTAGCGGGGACCGCCAAAAACATTCAGTACTTC. Amino acid sequence: CASSNLAGTAKNIQYF.

The genes are TRBV28 and TRBJ2-2; maybe TRBD1 (6 bases). Trimming removed 3 bases from V and 3 bases from J, with 11 bases in between. Germline V gene lookup returns CDR1 MDHEN and CDR2 SYDVKM. The CDR3 covers 15 residues. This CDR3 reads CASSFRQVYTGELFF. CDR3 bases: TGTGCCAGCAGTTTCCGACAGGTTTACACCGGGGAGCTGTTTTTT.

V is TRBV29-1 and J is TRBJ1-4; 7 positions match TRBD1. The ends lost 4 bases at V and 9 bases at J; junction bases unmatched: 11. Per the germline V gene, CDR1 is SQVTM and CDR2 is ANQGSEA. This CDR3 has 14 amino acids. The CDR3 DNA reads TGCAGCGTTGGAGGCGTGACAGGGAATCAAAAACTGTTTTTT. It yields the protein CSVGGVTGNQKLFF.

The J gene is TRBJ1-2, the V gene TRBV28; 8 nucleotides match TRBD1. The CDR3 totals 16 residues. J gave up 0 bases and V 4 bases, and 7 bases lay outside the gene matches. Germline CDR1 MDHEN, CDR2 SYDVKM. CDR3 sequence: CASSSYLRGPNYGYTF. The CDR3 DNA sequence: TGTGCCAGCAGTTCCTATCTCAGGGGGCCTAACTATGGCTACACCTTC.

The chain is built from TRBV5-6 and TRBJ1-6; D is unresolved. This CDR3 is built from 15 residues. CDR1 SGHDT and CDR2 YYEEEE come from the germline V gene. Trimming took off 3 bases at V and 6 bases at J, with 13 bases between the two ends. CDR3 region: CASSSARPLNSPLHF. CDR3 DNA sequence: TGTGCCAGCAGCTCGGCGAGACCACTTAATTCACCCCTCCACTTT.

CDR3 sequence reads: CASSLAPATKLSDEQFF. In DNA form, the CDR3 reads TGCGCCAGCAGCTTGGCACCAGCTACCAAACTCTCCGATGAGCAGTTCTTC. J is TRBJ2-1 and V is TRBV5-1, with D unclear. Germline V gene data show CDR1 as SGHRS and CDR2 as YFSETQ. This CDR3 spans 17 amino acids. Trimming shortened V by 0 bases and J by 8 bases, and 21 bases separated the two germline ends.

This rearrangement joins TRBV7-9 to TRBJ1-1; the D is unclear. V lost 4 bases to trimming and J lost 0 bases, with 9 bases between them. CDR1 is SEHNR and CDR2 is FQNEAQ in the germline V gene (reference sequence). This CDR3 contains 14 residues. CDR3 loop: CASSSNALNTEAFF. The CDR3 DNA sequence: TGTGCCAGCAGCTCAAACGCACTGAACACTGAAGCTTTCTTT.

J is TRBJ2-1 and V is TRBV9; a possible D gene is TRBD1 (5 bases). This CDR3 contains 14 residues. Trimming took 2 bases from V and 9 from J, leaving 15 bases between them. Germline lookup yields CDR1 SGDLS and CDR2 YYNGEE. In DNA form, the CDR3 reads TGTGCCAGCAGCGTGATCCAGCAGGGTGGTGAGCAGTTCTTC. This sequence encodes CASSVIQQGGEQFF.

This chain links TRBV5-6 with TRBJ2-1; no clear D. CDR1 SGHDT and CDR2 YYEEEE come from the germline V gene. The CDR3 has 15 residues. The germline V and J ends were trimmed by 4 bases and 0 bases, with 11 bases remaining between them. Written as DNA, the CDR3 is TGTGCCAGCAGCCCAGGCCCGAGCTCCTACAATGAGCAGTTCTTC. It encodes CASSPGPSSYNEQFF.

This clone showed up just once. V is TRBV5-6 and J is TRBJ2-7, with D possibly being TRBD1 or TRBD2 (5 bases each). The germline gives CDR1 SGHDT, CDR2 YYEEEE. Trimming took off 4 bases at V and 0 bases at J, with 20 bases between the two ends. This CDR3 region has 17 residues. The CDR3 region has the DNA TGTGCCAGCAGCGGACGAAGGGGAGCGTCGCTCTCCTACGAGCAGTACTTC. It is translated as CASSGRRGASLSYEQYF.

The chain carries TRBV9 and TRBJ2-1; D perhaps matches TRBD2 (5 bases). This CDR3 has 14 residues. Between the trimmed V and J ends, which lost 0 bases and 4 bases, there was a span of 8 bases. Germline V gene sequence: CDR1 SGDLS, CDR2 YYNGEE. The DNA for the CDR3 is TGTGCCAGCAGCGTAGGAACGGGGTACAATGAGCAGTTCTTC. Protein sequence: CASSVGTGYNEQFF.

The chain joins TRBV11-3 to TRBJ2-1; possibly TRBD2 for D (6 bases). Deletions cut 7 bases from V and 4 bases from J, with 14 bases between. Germline CDR1 reads SGHNT; CDR2 reads YENEEA. CDR3 length: 14 residues. CDR3 nucleotide sequence: TGTGCCAGCACCCGCGGACTAAATTACAATGAGCAGTTCTTC. It encodes CASTRGLNYNEQFF.

The V gene is TRBV25-1, the J gene TRBJ2-5; TRBD1 matches 10 bases. Germline CDR1 is MGHDK and CDR2 is SYGVNS. There are 15 residues in the CDR3. Trimming took 1 base from V and 4 from J; bases not matched to a gene: 3. CDR3 loop: CASSEFGTGVETQYF. The CDR3 DNA reads TGTGCCAGCAGTGAATTCGGGACAGGGGTAGAGACCCAGTACTTC.

This clone was observed a handful of times. The rearrangement uses TRBV6-1 and TRBJ2-2; 10 bases are shared with TRBD1. The CDR3 extends over 15 amino acids. Germline assignment: CDR1 MNHNS and CDR2 SASEGT. V dropped 3 bases and J dropped 5; count of bases not matched to a gene: 3. This CDR3 is CASSDGGQGTGELFF. The CDR3 DNA reads TGTGCCAGCAGTGATGGGGGACAGGGGACCGGGGAGCTGTTTTTT.

On this clone: The same CDR3 is also encoded by other DNA sequences in this sample. CDR3 sequence: CAWSVTDTQYF. CDR3 nucleotide sequence: TGTGCCTGGAGTGTCACAGATACGCAGTATTTT. The gene calls are TRBV30 and TRBJ2-3; D not resolved. V lost 0 bases, J lost 2 bases, and 0 bases lay in between. There are 11 residues in the CDR3. Germline V gene lookup returns CDR1 GTSNPN and CDR2 SVGIG (reference sequence).

V is TRBV4-3 and J is TRBJ2-2, with D perhaps TRBD1 or TRBD2 (5 bases each). The CDR3 loop spans 17 amino acids. CDR1 is LGHNA and CDR2 is YSLEER in the germline V gene. V was clipped by 0 bases and J by 2 bases, with 13 bases between them. CDR3 nucleotides: TGCGCCAGCAGCCAAGATTACGGGACCTCCAACACCGGGGAGCTGTTTTTT. Its translation is CASSQDYGTSNTGELFF.